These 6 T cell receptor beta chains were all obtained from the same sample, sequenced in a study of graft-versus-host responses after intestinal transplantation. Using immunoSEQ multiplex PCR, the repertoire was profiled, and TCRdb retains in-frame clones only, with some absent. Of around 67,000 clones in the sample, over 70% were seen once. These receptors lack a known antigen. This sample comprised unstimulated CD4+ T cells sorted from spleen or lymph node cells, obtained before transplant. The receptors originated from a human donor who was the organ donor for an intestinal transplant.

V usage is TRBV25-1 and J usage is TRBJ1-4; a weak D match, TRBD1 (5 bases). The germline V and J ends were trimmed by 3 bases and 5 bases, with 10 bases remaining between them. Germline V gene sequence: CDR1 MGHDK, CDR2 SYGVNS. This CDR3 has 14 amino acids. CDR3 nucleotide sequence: TGTGCCAGCAGTGATCCGGGACTAAATGAAAAACTGTTTTTT. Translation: CASSDPGLNEKLFF.

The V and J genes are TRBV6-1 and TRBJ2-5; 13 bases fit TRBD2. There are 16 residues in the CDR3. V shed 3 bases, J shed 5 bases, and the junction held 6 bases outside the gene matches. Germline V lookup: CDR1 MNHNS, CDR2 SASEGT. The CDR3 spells CASSDYPGLAGETQYF. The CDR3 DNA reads TGTGCCAGCAGTGACTATCCGGGACTAGCGGGGGAGACCCAGTACTTC.

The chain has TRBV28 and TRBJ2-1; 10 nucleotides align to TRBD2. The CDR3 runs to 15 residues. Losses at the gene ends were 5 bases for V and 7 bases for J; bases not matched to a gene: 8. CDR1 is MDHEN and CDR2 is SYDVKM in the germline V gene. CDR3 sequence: CASSPQRGGLNEQFF. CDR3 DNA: TGTGCCAGCAGTCCACAGCGGGGGGGTTTGAATGAGCAGTTCTTC.

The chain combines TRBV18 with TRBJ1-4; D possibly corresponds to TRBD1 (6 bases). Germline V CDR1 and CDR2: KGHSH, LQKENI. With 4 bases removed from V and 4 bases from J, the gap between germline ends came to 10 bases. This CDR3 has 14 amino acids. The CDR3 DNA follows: TGTGCCAGCTCACTGGGGGCAGTTAATGAAAAACTGTTTTTT. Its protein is CASSLGAVNEKLFF.

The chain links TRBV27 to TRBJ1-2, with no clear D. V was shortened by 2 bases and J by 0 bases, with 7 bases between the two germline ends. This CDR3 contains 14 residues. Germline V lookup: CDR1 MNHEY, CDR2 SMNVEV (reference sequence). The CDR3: CASSLSRTNYGYTF. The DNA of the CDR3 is TGTGCCAGCAGTTTAAGCAGGACTAACTATGGCTACACCTTC.

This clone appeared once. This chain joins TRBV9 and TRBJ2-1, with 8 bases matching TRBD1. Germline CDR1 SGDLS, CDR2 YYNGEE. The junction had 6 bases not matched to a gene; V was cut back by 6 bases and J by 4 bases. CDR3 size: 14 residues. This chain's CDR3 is CASNRQGQYNEQFF. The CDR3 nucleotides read TGTGCCAGCAACAGACAGGGGCAGTACAATGAGCAGTTCTTC.